This T cell receptor (beta chain) was recorded in a study of beta chain features in type 1 diabetes. Turning to the study itself: In all, around 99 million sorted cells from all samples were analyzed.

Germline V lookup: CDR1 SGHRS, CDR2 YFSETQ. The CDR3 is 14 residues long. The entirety of the isolated RNA underwent reverse transcription, so expressed TCRB transcripts were sequenced. Method: immunoSEQ multiplex PCR; TCRdb's copy keeps in-frame clones and lacks some. The table records 300,000 to 450,000 clones, over 9.5% of them present only once. As for this clone: No antigen is known for it.

A single heparinised blood sample, averaging about 120 mL, was obtained per donor. Study results and caveats: A pattern of fewer insertions and more deletions at VDJ junctions was seen in type 1 diabetes patients.

The TCR sequence derives from a man younger than 30 in good health. What was sequenced was naive CD4+ T cells from blood. The chain has TRBV5-1 and TRBJ2-5; D remains unclear. The end of the DNA fits TRBJ2-7 better, so the J call may be wrong. The CDR3 protein is CASSLDYSSYEQYF. In nucleotides, the CDR3 is TGCGCCAGCAGCTTGGACTATTCATCCTACGAGCAGTACTTC.